The rows below give T cell receptor beta chains drawn from one sample of a study of cytomegalovirus exposure and HLA in healthy donors. Clones were sequenced by immunoSEQ multiplex PCR, and TCRdb holds only the in-frame ones, with some missing. Of roughly 190,000 clones in the sample, approximately 80% are singletons; the top ten hold more than 3%. The sequenced sample consisted of PBMCs. These receptors all come from a man aged 35-49 years in good health and CMV-seropositive. CDR3s include the opening cysteine and the closing phenylalanine or tryptophan. D genes are given only for firm matches. Clone size is stated in some rows and not others, as once, few, many or a class when expanded.

j_gene | d_gene | abundance | v_gene | CDR3nt | CDR3aa
TRBJ2-7 | TRBD1 | - | TRBV30 | TGTGCCTGGAGTGTAGGGGGCCCCTACGAGCAGTACTTC | CAWSVGGPYEQYF
TRBJ2-7 | TRBD2 | - | TRBV19 | TGTGCCAGTAGTATGGACACCCCGGGACTAGCGGGGGTACACGAGCAGTACTTC | CASSMDTPGLAGVHEQYF
TRBJ2-7 | - | once | TRBV7-2 | TGTGCCAGCAGCTTAGCCGCGAGTAGCGAGCAGTACTTC | CASSLAASSEQYF
TRBJ2-1 | TRBD2 | - | TRBV19 | TGTGCCAGTAGCAACCTAGCGGGGGGGCGAAATGAGCAGTTCTTC | CASSNLAGGRNEQFF
TRBJ2-3 | TRBD2 | - | TRBV4-2 | TGTGCCAGCAGCACCGGGACTAGCGGACGTGCTAGCACAGATACGCAGTATTTT | CASSTGTSGRASTDTQYF
TRBJ2-2 | - | - | TRBV9 | TGTGCCAGCAGCGTATTCTCCGGGACCGGGGAGCTGTTTTTT | CASSVFSGTGELFF
TRBJ1-1 | - | - | TRBV29-1 | TGCAGCGTTGGGGCAGGGGCGGGCACTGAAGCTTTCTTT | CSVGAGAGTEAFF
TRBJ2-3 | - | - | TRBV5-3 | TGTGCCAGAAGCTGGCTCCCGGGACTCAACACAGATACGCAGTATTTT | CARSWLPGLNTDTQYF
TRBJ1-2 | - | few | TRBV27 | TGTGCCAGCAGCCCCTTGGTGAGCACTTACTATGGCTACACCTTC | CASSPLVSTYYGYTF
TRBJ2-7 | - | - | TRBV7-9 | TGTGCCAGCAGCTTCCCAGGTCGGGGCTACGAGCAGTACTTC | CASSFPGRGYEQYF
TRBJ2-1 | - | - | TRBV5-1 | TGCGCCAGCAGCCCCTCGGGGCGGGGGCCAGGAGCGGACTCCTACAATGAGCAGTTCTTC | CASSPSGRGPGADSYNEQFF
TRBJ1-6 | TRBD1 | - | TRBV30 | TGTGCCTGGAGTGTACGCGGGCAGGGGGCCGATTCACCCCTCCACTTT | CAWSVRGQGADSPLHF
TRBJ1-5 | - | - | TRBV18 | TGTGCCAGCTCGGGTACAGGGACCGTAGCGCTGGCCCAGCATTTT | CASSGTGTVALAQHF
TRBJ2-3 | - | - | TRBV21-1 | TGTGCCAGCAGCAAAGGTAAACCAACGGGGAAGGGCACAGATACGCAGTATTTT | CASSKGKPTGKGTDTQYF
TRBJ2-7 | - | - | TRBV28 | TGTGCCAGCAGTTTGGCAGGGGTAAAGTACGAGCAGTACTTC | CASSLAGVKYEQYF
TRBJ1-1 | TRBD1 | - | TRBV18 | TGTGCCAGCTCACCACCTTCACAGGGGGCGGGTGAAGCTTTCTTT | CASSPPSQGAGEAFF
TRBJ2-2 | - | - | TRBV7-9 | TGTGCCAGCACTAGGACCGGGGAGCTGTTTTTT | CASTRTGELFF
TRBJ2-5 | - | - | TRBV6-5 | TGTGCCAGCAGTTTCGGGCCGGGAATGCAAGAGACCCAGTACTTC | CASSFGPGMQETQYF
TRBJ2-1 | TRBD2 | - | TRBV7-2 | TGTGCCAGCAGCTCTAGCGGGAGCCCCTACAATGAGCAGTTCTTC | CASSSSGSPYNEQFF
TRBJ2-7 | TRBD2 | few | TRBV10-3 | TGTGCCATCAGTGAACCGGGACTAGCGGGAGCGAGCGAGCAGTACTTC | CAISEPGLAGASEQYF
TRBJ2-1 | TRBD1 | - | TRBV9 | TGTGCCAGCGTGAGGGGACAGGGAGGCAATGAGCAGTTCTTC | CASVRGQGGNEQFF
TRBJ1-1 | - | - | TRBV19 | TGTGCCAGTAGCCCTGGGGCGTCGAACACTGAAGCTTTCTTT | CASSPGASNTEAFF
TRBJ2-2 | TRBD1 | once | TRBV7-3 | TGTGCCAGCAGCCCGGGACAGCCCCTCACCGGGGAGCTGTTTTTT | CASSPGQPLTGELFF
TRBJ2-1 | - | few | TRBV5-1 | TGCGCCAGCAGCTTGAGATATAGCGGACCCAGCTCCTACAATGAGCAGTTCTTC | CASSLRYSGPSSYNEQFF
TRBJ1-2 | - | - | TRBV6-6 | TGTGCCAGCAAAACCCTTGGGCGAACTTATGGCTACACCTTC | CASKTLGRTYGYTF
TRBJ2-5 | - | - | TRBV9 | TGTGCCAGCAGCGCCCCAGGGATCGGAGAGACCCAGTACTTC | CASSAPGIGETQYF
TRBJ2-7 | TRBD2 | - | TRBV7-9 | TGTGCCAGCAGCCCCGGGACTAGCGGAAAGCAGTACTTC | CASSPGTSGKQYF
TRBJ2-3 | TRBD1 | - | TRBV5-5 | TGTGCCAGCAGCTCTCGGGACAGGGTTTACACAGATACGCAGTATTTT | CASSSRDRVYTDTQYF
TRBJ1-2 | TRBD1 | - | TRBV7-3 | TGTGCCAGCAGCCTACAGGGGAGCGACTATGGCTACACCTTC | CASSLQGSDYGYTF
TRBJ2-3 | TRBD1 | - | TRBV6-5 | TGTGCCACCAAGACAGGGGGCACAGATACGCAGTATTTT | CATKTGGTDTQYF
TRBJ1-1 | TRBD1 | - | TRBV15 | TGTGCCACCAGCAGAGGTCCACAGGGGCTCACTGAAGCTTTCTTT | CATSRGPQGLTEAFF
TRBJ1-1 | TRBD1 | - | TRBV19 | TGTGCCAGTAGAAACGACAGGGGTCTGAACACTGAAGCTTTCTTT | CASRNDRGLNTEAFF
TRBJ1-4 | - | few | TRBV4-1 | TGCGCCAGCAGCCAAACGACCGGGACATGGAATGAAAAACTGTTTTTT | CASSQTTGTWNEKLFF
TRBJ2-7 | TRBD1 | - | TRBV4-2 | TGTGCCAGCAGCCATACTCAGGACAGGGCGCCCTACGAGCAGTACTTC | CASSHTQDRAPYEQYF
TRBJ1-5 | - | - | TRBV6-1 | TGTGCCAGCAGTGAAGCCAGAAATCAGCCCCAGCATTTT | CASSEARNQPQHF
TRBJ2-7 | TRBD2 | few | TRBV7-6 | TGTGCCAGCAGCGTCCTAGCGGGAGGGCCCTACGAGCAGTACTTC | CASSVLAGGPYEQYF
TRBJ2-7 | TRBD1 | - | TRBV7-2 | TGTGCCAGCAGCTTAGAGGGTGGGGACAGGGCGGATGCATACGAGCAGTACTTC | CASSLEGGDRADAYEQYF
TRBJ2-7 | TRBD1 | - | TRBV5-1 | TGCGCCAGCAGCAACCGGGACAGACCTGTAGAGCAGTACTTC | CASSNRDRPVEQYF
TRBJ2-7 | - | - | TRBV9 | TGTGCCAGCACCGAAGGTGTCGGAGGACTCTCCTACGAGCAGTACTTC | CASTEGVGGLSYEQYF
TRBJ2-1 | - | - | TRBV7-3 | TGTGCCAGCAGCTTAAGAGGGATATCGGGAGCCTACAATGAGCAGTTCTTC | CASSLRGISGAYNEQFF
TRBJ1-2 | TRBD1 | - | TRBV5-1 | TGCGCCAGCAGCGTCCGGGGACAGGGTATGAATGGCTACACCTTC | CASSVRGQGMNGYTF
TRBJ2-3 | TRBD2 | - | TRBV6-5 | TGTGCCAGCATTTTCGGGGGGGAGAATACGCAGTATTTT | CASIFGGENTQYF
TRBJ2-2 | - | - | TRBV5-6 | TGTGCCAGCAGCTCTCATGGGGGGGGCGCTTCCGGGGAGCTGTTTTTT | CASSSHGGGASGELFF
TRBJ2-7 | TRBD2 | - | TRBV6-5 | TGTGCCAGCAGGCCAACCTGGGAGGGAGTCGACGAGCAGTACTTC | CASRPTWEGVDEQYF
TRBJ2-2 | TRBD2 | - | TRBV28 | TGTGCCAGCAGTTTCGGTTGGGATCCCGGGACTAGAAACACCGGGGAGCTGTTTTTT | CASSFGWDPGTRNTGELFF
TRBJ2-7 | - | - | TRBV27 | TGTGCCAGCAGTTTATCGGGGGGACGGGGGATCTCCTACGAGCAGTACTTC | CASSLSGGRGISYEQYF